The present T cell receptor beta chain was sequenced within a study of control samples from healthy donors and cancer patients. V lost 6 bases and J 4 bases, leaving 10 bases between the germline ends. The CDR3 spans 13 residues. The germline CDR1 and CDR2 sequences are MNHNY and SVGAGI (reference sequence). Sequenced by immunoSEQ multiplex PCR; TCRdb stores in-frame clones only, minus some. The repertoire consists of 150,000 to 160,000 clones, with over 90% occurring once and the leading ten covering 2% to 2.5%. Sequenced input: blood. The chain is built from TRBV6-6 and TRBJ2-1; D gene uncertain. The origin of this receptor is a man in his forties or fifties in good health. CDR3 in amino acids: CASRNSRYNEQFF. In nucleotides, the CDR3 is TGTGCCAGCAGAAATTCTAGGTACAATGAGCAGTTCTTC.